The 26 T cell receptor beta chains below were found in one sample sequenced in a study of Ad26.COV2.S vaccination and SARS-CoV-2 variants. Sequencing used immunoSEQ multiplex PCR; TCRdb keeps in-frame clones, though not all of them. The sample records hundreds of thousands of clones, roughly nine tenths being singletons. The treatment here: roughly 20 received Ad26.COV2.S at low or high dose, single or two shots; roughly 5 received placebo; per-sample allocation not given. Collection of samples fell on day 63 after the first vaccine or placebo injection. The source material was peripheral blood, sampled in a trial of Ad26.COV2.S vaccine versus placebo. These receptors were obtained from a person between 18 and 65 years old who received the Ad26.COV2.S COVID-19 vaccine or a placebo.

The chain combines TRBV4-2 with TRBJ2-2; 7 bases agree with TRBD2. Germline trimming cut 1 base from V and 9 bases from J; bases unmatched to any gene: 5. The V gene's germline CDR1 is LGHNA and CDR2 YNFKEQ. This CDR3 is built from 14 residues. In DNA, the CDR3 is TGTGCCAGCAGCCAAGGTCGCGGGGGTAGGGAGCTGTTTTTT. It is translated as CASSQGRGGRELFF.

The CDR3 loop is CASSQAGTDTQYF. DNA for the CDR3: TGTGCCAGCAGCCAAGCAGGCACAGATACGCAGTATTTT. The rearrangement joins TRBV3-1 (or the pseudogene TRBV3-2) to TRBJ2-3; D is ambiguous. This CDR3 is 13 amino acids long. V shed 1 base and J shed 1 base, with 3 bases lying between them. Germline CDR1 reads LGHDT; CDR2 reads YNNKEL (reference sequence).

This chain connects TRBV27 to TRBJ2-3; 15 bases map to TRBD2. The ends lost 2 bases at V and 4 bases at J; junction bases unmatched: 4. The CDR3 is 17 residues long. The germline gives CDR1 MNHEY, CDR2 SMNVEV (reference sequence). This CDR3 reads CASSLSGLAGGADTQYF. Here the CDR3 DNA reads TGTGCCAGCAGTTTAAGTGGACTAGCGGGGGGGGCAGATACGCAGTATTTT.

The rearrangement links TRBV7-8 to TRBJ1-4; perhaps TRBD1 as D (5 bases). Trimming stripped 2 bases from V and 8 bases from J, with 18 bases between. This CDR3 contains 16 residues. Per the germline V gene, CDR1 is SGHVS and CDR2 is FQNEAQ. The chain's CDR3 is CASSLTGGWVGEKLFF. The CDR3 region has the DNA TGTGCCAGCAGCTTAACCGGGGGGTGGGTTGGCGAAAAACTGTTTTTT.

The chain has TRBV15 and TRBJ2-7, with TRBD1 matching over 8 bases. CDR3 length: 16 residues. Trimming at V came to 1 base and at J to 3 bases, leaving 8 bases not matched to a gene. In germline, CDR1 is LNHNV, CDR2 YYDKDF (reference sequence). The CDR3 spells CATSRGSQGAGYEQYV. The CDR3 coding sequence is TGTGCCACCAGCAGAGGGTCCCAGGGGGCTGGCTACGAGCAGTACGTC.

The J gene is TRBJ2-3, the V gene TRBV28, with 8 bases aligning to TRBD2. V was clipped by 6 bases and J by 2 bases; unmatched bases: 13. This CDR3 spans 17 amino acids. The germline gives CDR1 MDHEN, CDR2 SYDVKM. The CDR3 protein is CASSVSGLESSTDTQYF. Here the CDR3 DNA reads TGTGCCAGCAGCGTATCGGGACTAGAGTCTTCCACAGATACGCAGTATTTT.

The table lists this clone with a few counts. This chain joins TRBV5-6 and TRBJ2-5, with D maybe TRBD1 (5 bases). Trimming stripped 2 bases from V and 5 bases from J, with 10 bases between. Germline V gene sequence: CDR1 SGHDT, CDR2 YYEEEE. The CDR3 is made up of 13 amino acids. The DNA of the CDR3 is TGTGCCAGCAGCTTTCTGGGGCGGGAGACCCAGTACTTC. As protein: CASSFLGRETQYF.

The chain employs TRBV5-6 and TRBJ2-7; D tentatively reads TRBD1 or TRBD2 (6 bases each). Germline CDR1 and CDR2: SGHDT and YYEEEE. This CDR3 region has 14 residues. Trimming left V 4 bases short and J 3 bases short, with 14 bases between. The CDR3 coding sequence is TGTGCCAGCAGCCAGGGGACTTTAATCTACGAGCAGTACTTC. Amino acids: CASSQGTLIYEQYF.

CDR3 in DNA: TGTGCCAGCAGTGAAACGGGAGCCTACGAGCAGTACGTC. Encoded protein: CASSETGAYEQYV. The chain couples TRBV6-1 to TRBJ2-7, with a possible D match to TRBD2 (6 bases). V was pared by 2 bases and J by 2 bases, with 7 bases between. There are 13 residues in the CDR3. In germline, CDR1 is MNHNS, CDR2 SASEGT.

The chain recombines TRBV7-2 with TRBJ1-1; D is unclear. The V gene lost 5 bases and the J gene lost 5 bases, with 12 bases spanning the gap. The germline CDR1 and CDR2 sequences are SGHTA and FQGNSA. The CDR3 covers 13 residues. This CDR3 is CASSAGWGTEAFF. In DNA form, the CDR3 reads TGTGCCAGCAGCGCCGGATGGGGAACTGAAGCTTTCTTT. Full variable domain (missing parts from reference TRBV7-2 and TRBJ1-1): GAGVSQSPSNKVTEKGKDVELRCDPISGHTALYWYRQSLGQGLEFLIYFQGNSAPDKSGLPSDRFSAERTGGSVSTLTIQRTQQEDSAVYLCASSAGWGTEAFFGQGTRLTVV.

The chain recombines TRBV27 with TRBJ1-5, with TRBD1 matching 10 bases. Trimming at V came to 2 bases and at J to 9 bases, leaving 7 bases not matched to a gene. Germline CDR1 is MNHEY and CDR2 is SMNVEV (reference sequence). The CDR3 extends over 15 amino acids. CDR3 residues: CASSLLRQGASPQHF. In DNA form, the CDR3 reads TGTGCCAGCAGTTTACTTCGACAGGGGGCGTCGCCCCAGCATTTT.

This chain connects TRBV25-1 to TRBJ2-5, with a weak D call TRBD1 (5 bases). Germline V gene sequence: CDR1 MGHDK, CDR2 SYGVNS. The CDR3 has 12 amino acids. Between the trimmed V and J ends, which lost 5 bases and 5 bases, there was a span of 9 bases. The CDR3 region has the DNA TGTGCCAGCAGTAGGGGTGGCGAGACCCAGTACTTC. Amino acid sequence: CASSRGGETQYF.

The genes are TRBV5-5 and TRBJ1-2; the match to TRBD1 covers 7 bases. V lost 3 bases to trimming and J lost 7 bases; unmatched junction nucleotides: 9. CDR3 length equals 14 residues. Germline V lookup: CDR1 SGHKS, CDR2 YYEKEE (reference sequence). This CDR3 reads CASSWGTQGFGYTF. The CDR3 DNA is TGTGCCAGCAGCTGGGGGACACAGGGGTTTGGCTACACCTTC.

Only one count was recorded for this clone. V is TRBV12-1 and J is TRBJ2-3; TRBD2 was called by the table and not checked on the DNA. TRBV12-1 is noted as a pseudogene. The CDR3 has 13 amino acids. The CDR3 reads CASRHRSTDTQYF. CDR3 coding DNA: TGTGCCAGCAGGCACCGGAGCACAGATACGCAGTATTTT.

Concerning this clone: At the DNA level, this CDR3 is encoded by other sequences in the same sample as well. The chain links TRBV18 to TRBJ2-3; 7 nucleotides match TRBD2. This CDR3 spans 15 amino acids. The germline CDR1 and CDR2 sequences are KGHSH and LQKENI. With V trimmed by 0 bases and J by 5 bases, 5 bases remained unmatched. The CDR3 is CASSPPSSGGDTQYF. The CDR3 DNA is TGTGCCAGCTCACCACCGTCTAGCGGAGGAGATACGCAGTATTTT.

This chain links TRBV5-6 with TRBJ1-6; no clear D gene. Germline loops: CDR1 SGHDT, CDR2 YYEEEE. The CDR3 length is 16 residues. Trimming left V 0 bases short and J 5 bases short, with 12 bases between. In nucleotides, the CDR3 is TGTGCCAGCAGCTTGGACCGGGGAAGGGATAATTCACCCCTCCACTTT. Its protein product is CASSLDRGRDNSPLHF.

The chain employs TRBV19 and TRBJ2-3; D is perhaps TRBD2 (5 bases). Germline V gives CDR1 LNHDA, CDR2 SQIVND (reference sequence). The CDR3 is 15 residues long. Trimming stripped 7 bases from V and 2 bases from J, with 16 bases between. The CDR3 DNA follows: TGTGCCAGTAATTCCTTGTGGGAGCCCACAGATACGCAGTATTTT. Translated, it gives CASNSLWEPTDTQYF.

The V gene is TRBV11-3, the J gene TRBJ2-1, with D possibly TRBD1 on 5 matching bases. Germline lookup yields CDR1 SGHNT and CDR2 YENEEA. CDR3 length: 14 amino acids. V shed 5 bases and J shed 9 bases, with 17 bases lying between them. In DNA, the CDR3 is TGTGCCAGCAGCGACCAGGGCCTCCTCGGTGAGCAGTTCTTC. Protein sequence: CASSDQGLLGEQFF.

The V and J genes are TRBV19 and TRBJ2-3, with 10 bases that match TRBD2. The V gene's germline CDR1 is LNHDA and CDR2 SQIVND (reference sequence). This CDR3 region has 15 residues. With 8 bases clipped from V and 4 bases from J, the junction kept 9 bases outside the gene matches. The CDR3 reads CASGNPGLAPDTQYF. CDR3 DNA sequence: TGTGCCAGTGGGAATCCGGGACTAGCGCCAGATACGCAGTATTTT. Combining the CDR3 with reference TRBV19 and TRBJ2-3 gives the whole variable domain DGGITQSPKYLFRKEGQNVTLSCEQNLNHDAMYWYRQDPGQGLRLIYYSQIVNDFQKGDIAEGYSVSREKKESFPLTVTSAQKNPTAFYLCASGNPGLAPDTQYFGPGTRLTVL.

The chain joins TRBV19 to TRBJ2-7; D is unclear. The V end lost 4 bases, the J end lost 7 bases, and 8 bases lay between the germline ends. This CDR3 contains 11 residues. Germline CDR1 and CDR2: LNHDA and SQIVND (reference sequence). CDR3 region: CASSTVREQYV. In DNA, the CDR3 is TGTGCCAGTAGTACGGTAAGGGAGCAGTACGTC.

The chain has TRBV7-3 and TRBJ1-1, with 7 bases aligning to TRBD1. The CDR3 sequence is 14 residues long. The V gene end was trimmed by 5 bases and the J gene end by 1 base; junction bases not matched to a gene: 4. The germline gives CDR1 SGHTA, CDR2 FQGTGA. CDR3 residues: CASSMTGSNTEAFF. As DNA, the CDR3 is TGTGCCAGCAGCATGACAGGGTCGAACACTGAAGCTTTCTTT. Complete variable domain (other parts from reference TRBV7-3 and TRBJ1-1): GAGVSQTPSNKVTEKGKYVELRCDPISGHTALYWYRQSLGQGPEFLIYFQGTGAADDSGLPNDRFFAVRPEGSVSTLKIQRTERGDSAVYLCASSMTGSNTEAFFGQGTRLTVV.

This chain connects TRBV2 to TRBJ1-2; no clear D. V was trimmed by 1 base and J by 4 bases, leaving 10 bases between them. Germline values: CDR1 SNHLY, CDR2 FYNNEI. The CDR3 is made up of 14 amino acids. The CDR3 DNA reads as TGTGCCAGCAGTGAAGTCCAGACAACCTATGGCTACACCTTC. As protein: CASSEVQTTYGYTF.

This CDR3 reads CASSVALGDRAHEQYF. In DNA form, the CDR3 reads TGTGCCAGCAGCGTAGCTCTCGGGGACAGGGCCCACGAGCAGTACTTC. The rearrangement joins TRBV9 to TRBJ2-7; 9 bases align to TRBD1. Germline CDR1 is SGDLS and CDR2 is YYNGEE. The CDR3 has 16 residues. The V segment lost 0 bases and the J segment 5 bases; nucleotides outside the gene matches: 9.

V and J are TRBV10-3 and TRBJ1-1, with no clear D. This CDR3 has 14 residues. V was trimmed by 1 base and J by 1 base, leaving 7 bases between them. Germline lookup yields CDR1 ENHRY and CDR2 SYGVKD. The CDR3: CAISELHRNTEAFF. The CDR3 DNA reads as TGTGCCATCAGTGAGTTGCACCGGAACACTGAAGCTTTCTTT.

The V gene is TRBV2, the J gene TRBJ1-2; tentatively, D is TRBD1 (5 bases). V lost 4 bases and J lost 1, with 7 bases in between. The CDR3 extends over 13 amino acids. CDR1 and CDR2 from the germline V gene are SNHLY and FYNNEI. The CDR3 loop is CASSVDSNYGYTF. CDR3 bases: TGTGCCAGCAGTGTTGACAGTAACTATGGCTACACCTTC.

J is TRBJ1-6 and V is TRBV28; the D gene is possibly TRBD1 (6 bases). V gave up 5 bases and J gave up 4 bases, with 12 bases separating them. The CDR3 runs to 15 residues. The germline gives CDR1 MDHEN, CDR2 SYDVKM. The CDR3 reads CASSPPTGYNSPLHF. Here the CDR3 DNA reads TGTGCCAGCAGTCCACCCACAGGGTATAATTCACCCCTCCACTTT.